Listed below are T cell receptor beta chains from one sample, sequenced in a study of tumor-infiltrating lymphocytes in localized non-small cell lung cancer. Data came from immunoSEQ multiplex PCR; TCRdb stores just in-frame clones and leaves some out. The top ten clones hold under 6% of a sample with some 8,100 clones, around 77% of them seen once. Sequencing input: lung tumor tissue. All receptors come from a human donor with non-small cell lung cancer. Both conserved end residues are part of each CDR3. A D gene is named only where the DNA matches it firmly. Clone size is not always given. Where it is, it says once, few, many or a class for expanded clones.

>TRBJ1-2|NA|NA|TRBV27|14
CASSLSLLHYGYTF
TGTGCCAGCAGTTTATCACTACTCCACTATGGCTACACCTTC
>TRBJ2-1|NA|TRBD1|TRBV7-2|15
CASSLGTGVPGGQFF
TGTGCCAGCAGCTTAGGGACAGGGGTCCCAGGGGGGCAGTTCTTC
>TRBJ2-5|once|TRBD2|TRBV5-1|17
CASSPRGDSGRSETQYF
TGCGCCAGCAGCCCCCGCGGAGATAGCGGGAGGTCGGAGACCCAGTACTTC
>TRBJ2-7|once|TRBD1|TRBV25-1|13
CATARGQGYEQYF
TGTGCCACCGCGAGGGGACAGGGGTACGAGCAGTACTTC
>TRBJ2-7|NA|NA|TRBV28|12
CATLGQLTKQYF
TGTGCCACCCTGGGCCAGCTTACCAAGCAGTACTTC
>TRBJ2-3|once|NA|TRBV19|12
CASRQAGDTQYF
TGTGCCAGTAGGCAAGCGGGAGATACGCAGTATTTT
>TRBJ1-2|once|TRBD1|TRBV5-5|17
CASSLGGLTGDGYGYTF
TGTGCCAGCAGCTTGGGGGGCCTGACAGGGGATGGCTATGGCTACACCTTC
>TRBJ2-7|NA|NA|TRBV28|12
CASEDRAYEQYF
TGTGCCAGCGAGGACAGAGCATACGAGCAGTACTTC
>TRBJ2-5|NA|NA|TRBV7-9|14
CASSLVRSGIPQYF
TGTGCCAGCAGCTTAGTCCGGTCGGGGATCCCCCAGTACTTC
>TRBJ2-1|NA|NA|TRBV28|13
CASSSRLVNEQFF
TGTGCCAGCAGTTCCAGACTAGTCAATGAGCAGTTCTTC
>TRBJ1-2|NA|TRBD1|TRBV4-3|17
CASSPETGAGANYGYTF
TGCGCCAGCAGCCCAGAGACAGGGGCCGGCGCTAACTATGGCTACACCTTC
>TRBJ2-1|NA|NA|TRBV7-9|14
CASSLNGASNEQFF
TGTGCCAGCAGCTTAAACGGAGCCTCAAATGAGCAGTTCTTC
>TRBJ1-2|NA|NA|TRBV30|12
CAWMGDSTGYTF
TGTGCCTGGATGGGGGATTCGACTGGCTACACCTTC
>TRBJ2-5|few|TRBD1|TRBV5-4|14
CASSPGQAAETQYF
TGTGCCAGCAGCCCGGGACAGGCAGCAGAGACCCAGTACTTC
>TRBJ1-4|NA|NA|TRBV18|14
CASSRGGTNEKLFF
TGTGCCAGCTCCCGAGGGGGGACTAATGAAAAACTGTTTTTT
>TRBJ1-1|once|NA|TRBV7-9|14
CATQMSSALTEAFF
TGTGCCACGCAGATGTCGTCAGCGCTCACTGAAGCTTTCTTT
>TRBJ2-1|NA|TRBD2|TRBV4-2|16
CASSLAEVAGGNEQFF
TGTGCCAGCAGCCTAGCCGAAGTAGCGGGAGGGAATGAGCAGTTCTTC
>TRBJ1-5|NA|NA|TRBV5-6|13
CASSLWGNQPQHF
TGTGCCAGCAGCTTGTGGGGGAATCAGCCCCAGCATTTT
>TRBJ1-1|NA|NA|TRBV7-9|14
CASTDTDSIAEAFF
TGTGCCAGCACGGACACGGATTCTATTGCTGAAGCTTTCTTT
>TRBJ1-5|few|NA|TRBV12-5|12
CASGNRDQPQHF
TGTGCTAGTGGAAACAGGGATCAGCCCCAGCATTTT
>TRBJ1-4|few|TRBD1|TRBV30|14
CAWRSGTGGRKLFF
TGTGCCTGGCGGTCCGGGACAGGGGGCCGAAAACTGTTTTTT
>TRBJ2-7|NA|TRBD1|TRBV11-2|14
CASSLGTGGDEQYF
TGTGCCAGCAGCTTAGGGACAGGGGGAGACGAGCAGTACTTC
>TRBJ2-6|NA|NA|TRBV14|16
CASSRRGASGANVLTF
TGTGCCAGCAGCCGCAGGGGCGCTAGTGGGGCCAACGTCCTGACTTTC
>TRBJ1-5|NA|NA|TRBV4-1|18
CASSHYGVRAGSNQPQHF
TGCGCCAGCAGCCACTATGGCGTACGTGCAGGGAGCAATCAGCCCCAGCATTTT
>TRBJ1-1|large|NA|TRBV5-4|12
CASSLDSAEAFF
TGTGCCAGCAGCCTTGACTCCGCTGAAGCTTTCTTT
>TRBJ2-2|NA|NA|TRBV29-1|11
CSVGTTGELFF
TGCAGCGTTGGGACGACCGGGGAGCTGTTTTTT
>TRBJ2-7|NA|TRBD2|TRBV5-1|14
CASSLGIGGYEQYF
TGCGCCAGCAGCTTGGGGATCGGGGGGTACGAGCAGTACTTC
>TRBJ1-4|NA|NA|TRBV7-9|15
CASSLDRTVNEKLFF
TGTGCCAGCAGCTTAGACAGAACAGTAAATGAAAAACTGTTTTTT
>TRBJ2-1|NA|TRBD2|TRBV7-2|12
CASSSSGVRQFF
TGTGCCAGCAGCTCGAGCGGGGTTCGGCAGTTCTTC
>TRBJ2-7|NA|TRBD1|TRBV7-9|16
CASSSPVETGKHEQYF
TGTGCCAGCAGCTCCCCCGTTGAGACAGGGAAGCACGAGCAGTACTTC
>TRBJ1-3|NA|NA|TRBV6-1|13
CASSEQERNTIYF
TGTGCCAGCAGTGAACAAGAAAGAAACACCATATATTTT
>TRBJ2-2|NA|TRBD1|TRBV5-1|13
CASRTGRNGELFF
TGCGCCAGCCGGACAGGGAGGAACGGGGAGCTGTTTTTT
>TRBJ1-1|NA|TRBD1|TRBV18|14
CASSPSGQGNGAFF
TGTGCCAGCTCACCCTCCGGACAGGGGAACGGAGCTTTCTTT
>TRBJ2-3|once|TRBD1|TRBV10-3|15
CATVNRDSSTDTQYF
TGTGCCACCGTTAACCGGGACAGTAGCACAGATACGCAGTATTTT
>TRBJ1-5|NA|NA|TRBV6-5|15
CASRLGDAANQPQHF
TGTGCCAGCAGACTAGGGGATGCGGCCAATCAGCCCCAGCATTTT
>TRBJ2-3|NA|TRBD2|TRBV19|13
CASSTGLADTQYF
TGTGCCAGTAGTACCGGACTAGCGGATACGCAGTATTTT
>TRBJ2-3|NA|TRBD2|TRBV28|14
CASSRGRASDTQYF
TGTGCCAGCAGTCGAGGGAGGGCCTCAGATACGCAGTATTTT
>TRBJ2-3|NA|NA|TRBV5-1|15
CASSLPPSGTDTQYF
TGCGCCAGCAGCTTACCTCCATCGGGCACAGATACGCAGTATTTT
>TRBJ2-7|NA|TRBD2|TRBV28|15
CASTDMAGVSYEQYF
TGTGCCAGCACTGATATGGCGGGAGTAAGCTACGAGCAGTACTTC
>TRBJ1-1|once|TRBD1|TRBV4-1|16
CASSPRDRVSNTEAFF
TGCGCCAGCAGCCCCCGGGACAGGGTATCAAACACTGAAGCTTTCTTT
>TRBJ2-7|NA|NA|TRBV2|11
CASSSWYEQYF
TGTGCCAGCAGTAGTTGGTACGAGCAGTACTTC
>TRBJ1-2|NA|NA|TRBV7-2|15
CASSLAPGANYGYTF
TGTGCCAGCAGCTTAGCCCCAGGGGCTAACTATGGCTACACCTTC
>TRBJ1-5|NA|TRBD1|TRBV28|15
CASGGTGFSNQPQHF
TGTGCCAGCGGAGGGACAGGGTTTAGCAATCAGCCCCAGCATTTT
>TRBJ2-5|NA|NA|TRBV15|12
CATSRDLETQYF
TGTGCCACCAGCAGAGATTTGGAGACCCAGTACTTC
>TRBJ2-7|NA|TRBD2|TRBV18|19
CASSPGRLRGTSATYEQYF
TGTGCCAGCTCACCGGGACGCCTTAGAGGGACTAGCGCAACCTACGAGCAGTACTTC
>TRBJ2-5|few|NA|TRBV29-1|12
CSVLKGMETQYF
TGCAGCGTTCTTAAGGGGATGGAGACCCAGTACTTC
>TRBJ2-3|few|TRBD1|TRBV9|13
CASSTGVTDTQYF
TGTGCCAGCAGCACAGGGGTGACAGATACGCAGTATTTT
>TRBJ2-2|NA|NA|TRBV18|16
CASSPRQTANTGELFF
TGTGCCAGCTCACCACGACAAACGGCGAACACCGGGGAGCTGTTTTTT
>TRBJ2-6|few|TRBD1|TRBV4-1|18
CASSQVLRRGSGANVLTF
TGCGCCAGCAGCCAAGTTCTTCGCAGGGGGTCTGGGGCCAACGTCCTGACTTTC
>TRBJ2-2|NA|NA|TRBV4-3|14
CASSQGGEAGELFF
TGCGCCAGCAGCCAAGGAGGGGAGGCCGGGGAGCTGTTTTTT
>TRBJ2-2|NA|NA|TRBV27|14
CASSSRTTTGELFF
TGTGCCAGCAGTTCGCGGACCACGACCGGGGAGCTGTTTTTT
>TRBJ2-6|NA|NA|TRBV27|17
CASSLIQSLTGANVLTF
TGTGCCAGCAGCTTGATTCAGTCCCTCACCGGGGCCAACGTCCTGACTTTC
>TRBJ1-5|NA|NA|TRBV7-8|20
CASSPRIPGGQLYSNQPQHF
TGTGCCAGCAGCCCGAGGATTCCGGGTGGACAACTTTATAGCAATCAGCCCCAGCATTTT
>TRBJ2-7|NA|NA|TRBV7-8|13
CASSLGRSYEQYF
TGTGCCAGCAGCTTAGGTCGTTCATACGAGCAGTACTTC
>TRBJ1-5|NA|NA|TRBV28|13
CASSLSGARPQHF
TGTGCCAGCAGTTTGAGTGGGGCGCGTCCCCAGCATTTT
>TRBJ2-5|NA|NA|TRBV11-2|12
CASSASRETQYF
TGTGCCAGCAGCGCCTCACGGGAGACCCAGTACTTC
>TRBJ1-3|few|NA|TRBV11-2|16
CASSLVRTGSGNTIYF
TGTGCCAGCAGCTTAGTACGGACCGGCTCTGGAAACACCATATATTTT